This section outlines one T cell receptor (beta chain) sequence together with its context. What it binds is unknown. From germline, CDR1 is SQVTM and CDR2 ANQGSEA. This CDR3 has 11 residues. V dropped 7 bases and J dropped 4 bases, with 10 bases sitting between them. The data belong to a study of cytomegalovirus exposure and HLA in healthy donors. Study findings and constraints: Among TCR beta chains, those listed as cytomegalovirus-associated numbered more than 150.

TCRdb keeps only in-frame clones here, not all; method: immunoSEQ multiplex PCR. The sample holds some 64,000 clones, 95% to 98% seen once. The origin of this receptor is a young woman in good health and CMV-seropositive. Input material: PBMCs. The chain has TRBV29-1 and TRBJ2-5, with D possibly matching TRBD1 (6 bases). CDR3 protein: CSERGGETQYF. CDR3 sequence (DNA): TGCAGCGAGAGAGGGGGAGAGACCCAGTACTTC.